This paragraph covers one T cell receptor beta chain sequence. Its antigen is still unknown. At one boundary the junction diverges from the germline segment, which might be a read error. Study findings and constraints: Larger-cohort validation covered only one TCR beta V-J rearrangement. The TCR gene usage of tumor memory CD4+ T cells clustered together with blood and lymph node memory CD4+ cells and with lymph node naive CD4+ cells.

Cells sorted as Tregs were CD4+, CD25+ and CD127-/low. Semi-nested PCR with Nested Universal Primer A followed constant-region reverse priming of full-length variable regions. TCRdb ran MiXCR on the 5' RACE reads and lists one entry per CDR3 protein. The repertoire holds fewer than 75,000 distinct CDR3 sequences, with less than 30% as singletons. In germline, CDR1 is DFQATT, CDR2 SNEGSKA (reference sequence). CDR3 length equals 12 residues. The rearrangement links TRBV20-1 to TRBJ2-7, with D perhaps TRBD2 (6 bases). Sequenced input: tumor-infiltrating Tregs sorted from the breast tumor. The clonotype was recovered from a female donor with breast cancer. Here the CDR3 DNA reads TGCAGTGCTCCTCCGGAGGGTAACGAACAGTACTTC. Translation gives CSAPPEGNEQYF.